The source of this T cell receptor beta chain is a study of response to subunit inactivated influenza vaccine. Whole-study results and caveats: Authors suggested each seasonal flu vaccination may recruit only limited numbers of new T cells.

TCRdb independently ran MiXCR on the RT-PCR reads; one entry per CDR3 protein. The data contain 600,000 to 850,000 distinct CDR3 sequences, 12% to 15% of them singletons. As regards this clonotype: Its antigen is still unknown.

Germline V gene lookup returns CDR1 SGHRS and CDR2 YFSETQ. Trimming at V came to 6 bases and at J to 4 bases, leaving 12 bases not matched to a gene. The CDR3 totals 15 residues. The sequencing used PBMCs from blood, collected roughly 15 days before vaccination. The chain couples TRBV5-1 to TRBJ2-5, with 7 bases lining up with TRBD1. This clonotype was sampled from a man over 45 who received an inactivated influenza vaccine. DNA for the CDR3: TGCGCCAGCAATTCGGGGACAGACTCTCTAGAGACCCAGTACTTC. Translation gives CASNSGTDSLETQYF.